Sequencing of this T cell receptor (beta chain) was carried out in a study of blood T cell repertoires in COVID-19 (TCRdb year 2020). Notes on the research overall: Samples from collaborators originated in the United States, Italy and Spain and spanned both the acute and convalescent phases of COVID-19. Where available, HLA class I and class II types were taken from metadata supplied by the sample provider and were not determined by assay-based typing. The repertoires were made available in a free public database intended to serve as a resource for research on the immune response to SARS-CoV-2. The samples were drawn from the first 160 participants of the ongoing ImmuneRACE study and from some 1,300 subjects provided by 6 global collaborators. The material from the prospective study consisted of cDNA or gDNA derived from T cells, B-cell-depleted T cells, or PBMCs. Deeply sampled blood TCRbeta repertoires from subjects exposed to, actively infected with, or recovered from COVID-19 were included in the dataset. The sample metadata nearly always contained a de-identified subject ID, COVID-19 status, age in years and sex.

The immunoSEQ Assay, a bias-controlled multiplex PCR, was used to amplify TCRbeta CDR3 regions from genomic DNA. The source study handled its data this way. Within the assay, amplification of reference gene primers was used to estimate how many nucleated cells each sample contained. To quantify the absolute abundance of each unique TCRbeta CDR3 rearrangement, sequence reads were collapsed and filtered. For each sample, productive Simpson clonality was calculated by taking the square root of Simpson's diversity index across productive rearrangements. Entries here come from immuneACCESS through TCRdb and include only in-frame sequences with V and J called. Some clones fail to appear in such tables; in the studies checked, an unresolved V gene covers under half of the shortfall, and the cause of the remainder is unknown. V and J calls and clone size follow that table, whereas D and trimming were derived from the DNA. This sample lists approximately 200,000 clones; 80% to 90% were detected once. Over 0.95% of the sample is in the top ten clones.

Study-wide conclusions, independent of this receptor: Clinical and demographic metadata were provided uncurated, with the amount varying by source and participant.

The collaborating institutions used their own protocols to collect whole blood in K2EDTA tubes. Collaborator samples were shipped for TCRbeta analysis as frozen whole blood, isolated PBMCs, or DNA extracted from either sample type. Points on this clone: The antigen this receptor binds is unknown. No much larger clonotype is one base removed from it; base qualities were not supplied.

The receptor's source is a man aged 35 to 55 with acute or convalescent COVID-19. The sequencing sample was made of peripheral blood.

The CDR3 corresponds to CASSESRAYEQYF. DNA sequence: TGTGCCAGCAGTGAAAGCAGGGCGTACGAGCAGTACTTC. The chain is encoded by TRBV6-1 joined to TRBJ2-7; tentative D gene TRBD1, with 5 bases matching. CDR1 and CDR2, looked up from the germline V gene, are MNHNS and SASEGT. Reading from cysteine to phenylalanine, the CDR3 counts 13 amino acids. Only the CDR3 portion is preserved as DNA: 39 bases, with reading frame beginning at the first base. V is shortened by 2 bases, J by 4 bases, and the region joining them spans 9 bases.